This entry is about one TCR beta chain. The antigen remains unidentified. CDR1 is SNHLY, CDR2 FYNNEI, per germline. V lost 5 bases and J 4 bases, leaving 14 bases between the germline ends. The CDR3 length is 14 residues. This sample stems from a study of cytomegalovirus exposure and HLA in healthy donors. PCR amplification relied on 60 Vbeta primers (plus 13 Jbeta primers). Original data processing: Unique TCR beta chains numbered approximately 80 million in a later analysis, with around 10 million shared. Here immunoSEQ multiplex PCR was the method, and the copy in TCRdb shows in-frame clones only, minus some. V, J and clone size derive from that table, while D and trimming were established from the DNA sequence. The sample gives roughly 200,000 clones, 79% of which show up once; under 4.5% is in the top ten. The donors were healthy bone marrow donors. Broader study findings: Later work showed greater clonal expansion in HLA-associated TCR beta chains than in equally common others.

The V gene is TRBV2, the J gene TRBJ2-5, with D unclear. This clonotype was obtained from a woman in her twenties or thirties in good health and CMV-seropositive. The specimen was PBMCs. CDR3: CASSPRPAGETQYF. The CDR3 nucleotides read TGTGCCAGCAGTCCTAGACCTGCCGGAGAGACCCAGTACTTC.